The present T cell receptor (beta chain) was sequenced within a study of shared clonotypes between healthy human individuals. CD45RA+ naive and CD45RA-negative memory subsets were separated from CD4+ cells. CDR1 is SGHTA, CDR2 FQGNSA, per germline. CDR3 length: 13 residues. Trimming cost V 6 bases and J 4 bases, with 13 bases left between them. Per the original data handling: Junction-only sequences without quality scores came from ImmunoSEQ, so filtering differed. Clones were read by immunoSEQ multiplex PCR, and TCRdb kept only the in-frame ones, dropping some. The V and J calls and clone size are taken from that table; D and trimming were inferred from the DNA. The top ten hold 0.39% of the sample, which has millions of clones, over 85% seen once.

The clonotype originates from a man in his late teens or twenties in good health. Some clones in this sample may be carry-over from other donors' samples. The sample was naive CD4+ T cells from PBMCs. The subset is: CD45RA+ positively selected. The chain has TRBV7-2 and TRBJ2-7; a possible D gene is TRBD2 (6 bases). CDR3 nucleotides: TGTGCCAGCAGTTATGGGGGGAGATACGAGCAGTACTTC. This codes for CASSYGGRYEQYF. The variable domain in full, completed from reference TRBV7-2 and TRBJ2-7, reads GAGVSQSPSNKVTEKGKDVELRCDPISGHTALYWYRQSLGQGLEFLIYFQGNSAPDKSGLPSDRFSAERTGGSVSTLTIQRTQQEDSAVYLCASSYGGRYEQYFGPGTRLTVT.